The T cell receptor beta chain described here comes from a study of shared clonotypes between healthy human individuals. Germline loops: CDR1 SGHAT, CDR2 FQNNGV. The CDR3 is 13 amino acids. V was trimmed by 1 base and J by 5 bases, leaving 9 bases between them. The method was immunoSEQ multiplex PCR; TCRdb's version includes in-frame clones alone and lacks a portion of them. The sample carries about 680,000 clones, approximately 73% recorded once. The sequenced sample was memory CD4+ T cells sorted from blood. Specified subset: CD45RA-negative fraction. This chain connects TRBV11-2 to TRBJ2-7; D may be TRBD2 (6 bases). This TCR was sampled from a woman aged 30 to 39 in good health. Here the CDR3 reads CASSLAGVNEQYF. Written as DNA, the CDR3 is TGTGCCAGCAGCTTAGCGGGGGTCAACGAGCAGTACTTC.